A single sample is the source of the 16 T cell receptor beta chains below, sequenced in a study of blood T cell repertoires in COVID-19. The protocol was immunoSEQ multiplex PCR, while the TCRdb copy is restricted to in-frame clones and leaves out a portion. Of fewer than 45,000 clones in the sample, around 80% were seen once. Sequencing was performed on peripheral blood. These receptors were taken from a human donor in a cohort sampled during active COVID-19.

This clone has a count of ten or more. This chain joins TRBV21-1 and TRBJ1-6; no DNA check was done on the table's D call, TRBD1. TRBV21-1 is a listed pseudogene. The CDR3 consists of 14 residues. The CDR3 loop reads CASSSTGEWPPLHF. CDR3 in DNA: TGTGCCAGCAGCTCTACAGGGGAGTGGCCACCCCTCCACTTT.

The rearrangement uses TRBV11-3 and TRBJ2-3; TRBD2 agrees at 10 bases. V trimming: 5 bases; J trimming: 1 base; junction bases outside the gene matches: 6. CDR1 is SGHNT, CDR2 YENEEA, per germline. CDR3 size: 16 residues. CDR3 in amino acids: CASSGDLAGGTDTQYF. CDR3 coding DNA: TGTGCCAGCAGCGGCGATCTAGCGGGAGGCACAGATACGCAGTATTTT.

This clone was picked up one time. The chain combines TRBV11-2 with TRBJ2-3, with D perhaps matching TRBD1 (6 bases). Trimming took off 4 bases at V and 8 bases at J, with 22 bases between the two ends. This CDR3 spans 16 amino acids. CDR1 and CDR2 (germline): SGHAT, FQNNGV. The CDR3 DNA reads TGTGCCAGCAGCTCATATCCACAGGGAGTATCGGGTACGCAGTATTTT. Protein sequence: CASSSYPQGVSGTQYF.

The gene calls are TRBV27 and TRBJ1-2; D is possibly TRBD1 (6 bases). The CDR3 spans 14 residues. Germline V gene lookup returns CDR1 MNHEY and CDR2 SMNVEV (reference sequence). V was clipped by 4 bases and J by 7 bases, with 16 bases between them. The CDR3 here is CASSSGQPRVGYTF. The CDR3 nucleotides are TGTGCCAGCAGTTCCGGACAGCCCAGGGTTGGCTACACCTTC.

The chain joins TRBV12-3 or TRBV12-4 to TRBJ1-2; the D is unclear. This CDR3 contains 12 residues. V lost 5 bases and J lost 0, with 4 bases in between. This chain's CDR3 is CASSPANYGYTF. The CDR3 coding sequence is TGTGCCAGCAGTCCCGCTAACTATGGCTACACCTTC.

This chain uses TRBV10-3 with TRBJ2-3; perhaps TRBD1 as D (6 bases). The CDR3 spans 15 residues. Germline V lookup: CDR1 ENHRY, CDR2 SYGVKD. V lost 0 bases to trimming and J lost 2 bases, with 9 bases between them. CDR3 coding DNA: TGTGCCATCAGTGAGTCCGGACAGATCACAGATACGCAGTATTTT. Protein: CAISESGQITDTQYF.

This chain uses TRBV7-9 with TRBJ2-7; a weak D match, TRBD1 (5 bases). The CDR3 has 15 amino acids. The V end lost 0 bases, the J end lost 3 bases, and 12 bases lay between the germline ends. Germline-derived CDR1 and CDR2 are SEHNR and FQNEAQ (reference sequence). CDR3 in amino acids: CASSLAQGLSYEQYF. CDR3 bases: TGTGCCAGCAGCTTAGCGCAGGGTTTGAGCTACGAGCAGTACTTC.

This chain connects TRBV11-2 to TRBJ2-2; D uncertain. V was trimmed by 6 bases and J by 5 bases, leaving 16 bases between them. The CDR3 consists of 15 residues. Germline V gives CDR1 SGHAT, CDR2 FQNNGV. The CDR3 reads CASSLNRYGTGELFF. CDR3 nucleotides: TGTGCCAGCAGTCTAAACCGGTACGGTACCGGGGAGCTGTTTTTT.

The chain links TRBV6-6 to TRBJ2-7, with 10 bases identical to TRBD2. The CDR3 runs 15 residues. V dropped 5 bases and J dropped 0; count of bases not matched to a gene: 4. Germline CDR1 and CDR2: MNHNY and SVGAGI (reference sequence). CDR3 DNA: TGTGCCAGCAGTGGAGCGGGAGGGACCTCCTACGAGCAGTACTTC. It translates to CASSGAGGTSYEQYF.

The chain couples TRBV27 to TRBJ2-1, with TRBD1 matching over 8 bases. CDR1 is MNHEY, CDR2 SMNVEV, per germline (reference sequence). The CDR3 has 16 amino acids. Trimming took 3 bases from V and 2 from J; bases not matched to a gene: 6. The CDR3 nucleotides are TGTGCCAGCAGTTTCCAAGACAGGGGACCCTACAATGAGCAGTTCTTC. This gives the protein CASSFQDRGPYNEQFF.

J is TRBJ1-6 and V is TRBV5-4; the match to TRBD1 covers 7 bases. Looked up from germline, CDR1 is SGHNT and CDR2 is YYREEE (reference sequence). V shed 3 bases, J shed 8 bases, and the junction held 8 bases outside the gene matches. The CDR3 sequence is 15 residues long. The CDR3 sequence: CASSSGTAWDSPLHF. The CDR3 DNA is TGTGCCAGCAGCTCCGGGACAGCGTGGGATTCACCCCTCCACTTT.

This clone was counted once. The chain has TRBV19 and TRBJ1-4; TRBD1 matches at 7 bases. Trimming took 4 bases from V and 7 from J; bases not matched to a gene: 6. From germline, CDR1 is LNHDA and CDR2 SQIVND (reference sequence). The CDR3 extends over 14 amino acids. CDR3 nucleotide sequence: TGTGCCAGTAGTACCGGGACAGCCCCTGAAAAACTGTTTTTT. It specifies CASSTGTAPEKLFF.

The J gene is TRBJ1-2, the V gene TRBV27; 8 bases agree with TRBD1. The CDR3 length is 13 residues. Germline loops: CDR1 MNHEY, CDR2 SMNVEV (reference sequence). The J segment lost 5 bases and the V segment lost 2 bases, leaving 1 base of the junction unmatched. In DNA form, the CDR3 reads TGTGCCAGCAGTTTAGGACAGGGTTATGGCTACACCTTC. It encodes CASSLGQGYGYTF.

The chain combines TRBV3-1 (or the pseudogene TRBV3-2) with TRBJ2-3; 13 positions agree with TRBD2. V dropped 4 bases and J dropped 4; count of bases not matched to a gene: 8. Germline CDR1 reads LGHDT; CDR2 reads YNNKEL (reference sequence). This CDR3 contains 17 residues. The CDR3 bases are TGTGCCAGCAGCCCCCGGACTAGCGGGAGTGGGCCAGATACGCAGTATTTT. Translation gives CASSPRTSGSGPDTQYF.

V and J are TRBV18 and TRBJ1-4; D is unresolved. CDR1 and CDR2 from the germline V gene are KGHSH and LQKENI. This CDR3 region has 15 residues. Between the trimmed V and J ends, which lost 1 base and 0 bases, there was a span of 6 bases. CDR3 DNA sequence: TGTGCCAGCTCACCACGCCAGGCAACTAATGAAAAACTGTTTTTT. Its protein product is CASSPRQATNEKLFF.

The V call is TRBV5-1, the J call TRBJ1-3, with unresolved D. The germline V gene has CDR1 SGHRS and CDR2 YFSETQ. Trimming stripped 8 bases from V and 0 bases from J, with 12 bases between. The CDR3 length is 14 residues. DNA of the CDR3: TGCGCCAGTACGTCAGGCCTCTCTGGAAACACCATATATTTT. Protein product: CASTSGLSGNTIYF.